This TCR beta chain was found in a study of metastatic and nonmetastatic thyroid tumors. Study-wide context: Comparative analysis of repertoires was undertaken across blood and tumor or nodule tissue obtained from malignant and benign thyroid patients.

Original analysis: It was from CDR3 differences across clinicopathological groups that a distant-metastasis classifier for papillary thyroid cancer was built. Using MiXCR, TCRdb reanalyzed the PCR reads. TCRdb, not the authors, supplied the V and J calls. The data hold about 92,000 clones, with 14% to 15% observed a single time. This CDR3 has 14 residues. Germline V gene lookup returns CDR1 LNHDA and CDR2 SQIVND (reference sequence). Trimming cost V 10 bases and J 3 bases; bases outside gene matches: 11. Study results and caveats: A significant increase in TCR beta diversity was reportedly seen in malignant thyroid tumors relative to benign nodules, in blood and tumor.

Thyroid surgery took place with no prior treatment in any patient. This clone was detected only a few times. Its antigen is as yet unknown. V gene TRBV19 combines with J gene TRBJ2-5, with 7 bases matching TRBD1. Sequenced sample: blood. The receptor was isolated from a female donor with papillary thyroid cancer or a benign thyroid nodule (not recorded which). Some clones in this sample may be carry-over from other donors' samples. The CDR3 protein is CATGGQWAEETQYF. Written as DNA, the CDR3 is TGTGCCACTGGGGGACAGTGGGCCGAAGAGACCCAGTACTTC.